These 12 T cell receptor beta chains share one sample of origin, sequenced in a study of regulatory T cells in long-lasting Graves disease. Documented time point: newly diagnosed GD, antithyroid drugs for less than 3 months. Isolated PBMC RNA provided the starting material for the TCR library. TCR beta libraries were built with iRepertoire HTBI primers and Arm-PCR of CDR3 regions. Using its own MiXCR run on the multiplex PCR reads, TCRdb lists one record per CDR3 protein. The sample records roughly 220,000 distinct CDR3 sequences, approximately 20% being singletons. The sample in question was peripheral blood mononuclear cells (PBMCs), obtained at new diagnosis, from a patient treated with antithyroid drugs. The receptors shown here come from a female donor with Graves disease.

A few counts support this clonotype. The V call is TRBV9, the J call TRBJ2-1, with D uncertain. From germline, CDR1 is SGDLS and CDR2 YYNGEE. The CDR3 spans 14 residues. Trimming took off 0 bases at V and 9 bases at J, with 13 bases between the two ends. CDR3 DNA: TGTGCCAGCAGCGTAGTGGAAAGGCACGGTGAGCAGTTCTTC. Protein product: CASSVVERHGEQFF.

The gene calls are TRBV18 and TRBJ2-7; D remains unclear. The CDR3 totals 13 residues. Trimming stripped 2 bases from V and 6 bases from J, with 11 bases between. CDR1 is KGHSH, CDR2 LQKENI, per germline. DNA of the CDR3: TGTGCCAGCTCACCAGACAAAAGGGTCGAGCAGTACTTC. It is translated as CASSPDKRVEQYF.

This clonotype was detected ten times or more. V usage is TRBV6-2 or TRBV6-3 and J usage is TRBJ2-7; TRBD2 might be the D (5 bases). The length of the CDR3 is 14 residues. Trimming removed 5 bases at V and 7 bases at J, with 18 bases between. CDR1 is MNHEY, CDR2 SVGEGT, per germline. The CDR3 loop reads CASSEWVYPGEQYF. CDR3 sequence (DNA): TGTGCCAGCAGTGAGTGGGTTTACCCGGGGGAGCAGTACTTC.

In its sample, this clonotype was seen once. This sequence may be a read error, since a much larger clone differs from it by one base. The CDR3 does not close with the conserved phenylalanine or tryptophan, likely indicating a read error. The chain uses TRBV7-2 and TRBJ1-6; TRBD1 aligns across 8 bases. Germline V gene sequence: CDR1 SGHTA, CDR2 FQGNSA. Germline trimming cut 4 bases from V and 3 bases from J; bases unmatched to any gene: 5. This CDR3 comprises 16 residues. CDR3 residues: CASSSGQGNYNSPLHV. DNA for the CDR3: TGTGCCAGCAGCTCTGGACAGGGCAACTATAATTCACCCCTCCACGTT.

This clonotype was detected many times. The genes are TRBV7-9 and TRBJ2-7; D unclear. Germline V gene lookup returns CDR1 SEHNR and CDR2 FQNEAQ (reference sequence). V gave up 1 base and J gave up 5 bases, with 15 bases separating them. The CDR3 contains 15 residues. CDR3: CASSLGRRQVNEQYF. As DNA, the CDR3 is TGTGCCAGCAGCTTAGGCAGGCGGCAGGTCAACGAGCAGTACTTC.

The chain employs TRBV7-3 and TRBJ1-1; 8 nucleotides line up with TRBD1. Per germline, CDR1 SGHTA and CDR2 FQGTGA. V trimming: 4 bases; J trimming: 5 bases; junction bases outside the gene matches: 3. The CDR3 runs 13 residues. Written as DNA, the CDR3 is TGTGCCAGCAGCTGGACAGGGAGGACTGAAGCTTTCTTT. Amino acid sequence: CASSWTGRTEAFF.

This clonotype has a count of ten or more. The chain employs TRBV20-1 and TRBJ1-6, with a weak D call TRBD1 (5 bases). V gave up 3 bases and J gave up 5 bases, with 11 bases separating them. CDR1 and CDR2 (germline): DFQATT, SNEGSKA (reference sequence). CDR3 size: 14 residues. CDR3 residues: CSARPGRNNSPLHF. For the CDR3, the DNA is TGCAGTGCTAGGCCGGGACGTAATAATTCACCCCTCCACTTT.

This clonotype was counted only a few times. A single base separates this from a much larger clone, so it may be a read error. CDR3 sequence reads: CASSLPSRGVRMESQYF. The CDR3 coding sequence is TGTGCCAGCAGTTTACCCTCTCGGGGAGTAAGAATGGAGTCCCAGTACTTC. The chain employs TRBV7-9 and TRBJ2-3; possibly TRBD2 for D (5 bases). The DNA end favors TRBJ2-5, so the J call may be wrong. The CDR3 has 17 amino acids. In germline, CDR1 is SEHNR, CDR2 FQNEAQ (reference sequence).

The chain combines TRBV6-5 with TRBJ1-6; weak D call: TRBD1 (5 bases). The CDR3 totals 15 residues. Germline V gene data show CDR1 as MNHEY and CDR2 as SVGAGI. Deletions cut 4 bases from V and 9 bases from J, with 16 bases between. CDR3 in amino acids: CASSWGPTGGSPLHF. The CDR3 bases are TGTGCCAGCAGTTGGGGACCGACTGGGGGTTCACCCCTCCACTTT.

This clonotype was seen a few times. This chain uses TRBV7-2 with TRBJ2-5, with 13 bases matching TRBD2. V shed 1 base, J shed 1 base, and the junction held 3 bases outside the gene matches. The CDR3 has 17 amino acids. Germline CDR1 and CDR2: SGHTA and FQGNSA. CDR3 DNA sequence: TGTGCCAGCAGCTTAGGGACTAGCGGGGGCCCCCAAGAGACCCAGTACTTC. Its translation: CASSLGTSGGPQETQYF.

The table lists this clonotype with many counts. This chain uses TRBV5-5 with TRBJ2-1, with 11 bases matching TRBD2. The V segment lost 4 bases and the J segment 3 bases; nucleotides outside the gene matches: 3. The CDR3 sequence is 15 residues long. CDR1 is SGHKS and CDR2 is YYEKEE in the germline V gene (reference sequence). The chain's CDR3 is CASSGGLADYNEQFF. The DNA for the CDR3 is TGTGCCAGCAGCGGGGGACTAGCGGACTACAATGAGCAGTTCTTC.

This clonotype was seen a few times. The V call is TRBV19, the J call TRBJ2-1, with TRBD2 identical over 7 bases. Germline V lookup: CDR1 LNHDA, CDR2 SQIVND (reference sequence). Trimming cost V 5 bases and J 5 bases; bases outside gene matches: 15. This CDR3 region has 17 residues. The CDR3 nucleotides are TGTGCCAGTAGTCCCCGGGGCGGCGGGAGTATCGACAATGAGCAGTTCTTC. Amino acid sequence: CASSPRGGGSIDNEQFF.